These 4 T cell receptor beta chains share one sample of origin, sequenced in a study of chemoradiotherapy in HPV16-positive cancers. The repertoire was sequenced with immunoSEQ multiplex PCR; TCRdb's copy has only in-frame clones and lacks some. The sample has 1,900 or so clones; approximately 88% are singletons. The source material was tumor tissue, sampled from a patient who underwent chemoradiotherapy. The source of these receptors is a human donor with HPV-associated anogenital cancer.

The chain carries TRBV19 and TRBJ2-5; tentatively, D is TRBD1 (5 bases). V dropped 8 bases and J dropped 1 base, with 11 bases sitting between them. Per germline, CDR1 LNHDA and CDR2 SQIVND (reference sequence). This CDR3 comprises 13 residues. The CDR3 DNA is TGTGCCAGTTCGACAGACTTCCAAGAGACCCAGTACTTC. The encoded protein is CASSTDFQETQYF.

J is TRBJ2-3 and V is TRBV4-3, with 8 bases aligning to TRBD2. Germline values: CDR1 LGHNA, CDR2 YSLEER. The CDR3 is made up of 15 amino acids. The V and J ends lost 3 bases and 3 bases, in that order; junction bases with no gene match: 5. The CDR3 reads CASSHDSGVTDTQYF. In nucleotides, the CDR3 is TGCGCCAGCAGCCACGATAGCGGGGTAACAGATACGCAGTATTTT.

The rearrangement joins TRBV4-3 to TRBJ2-1; 11 bases fit TRBD2. The V gene end was trimmed by 3 bases and the J gene end by 6 bases; junction bases not matched to a gene: 7. This CDR3 comprises 16 residues. Germline-derived CDR1 and CDR2 are LGHNA and YSLEER. This CDR3 is CASSQASTSGANEQFF. CDR3 nucleotides: TGCGCCAGCAGCCAGGCCTCGACTAGCGGGGCCAATGAGCAGTTCTTC.

The rearrangement joins TRBV7-2 to TRBJ2-1; D may be TRBD2 (6 bases). V was pared by 4 bases and J by 2 bases, with 12 bases between. Germline CDR1 is SGHTA and CDR2 is FQGNSA. The CDR3 consists of 15 residues. The CDR3 DNA is TGTGCCAGCAGCTCGGGTAGCGGAGCCTACAATGAGCAGTTCTTC. Its protein is CASSSGSGAYNEQFF.